This T cell receptor beta chain was profiled in a study of neurological immune-mediated disorders. The study's findings and limits: Levels of TCR clonal expansion peaked in HTLV-1-associated myelopathy and reached their lowest in multiple sclerosis, under those of healthy controls.

The authors produced cDNA by 5'RACE using 10-nucleotide random UMIs. The output of every sequencing run, over 180 million TCR-beta sequences, came from 15-18 subjects. Via MiXCR, TCRdb re-called the 5' RACE reads, giving one row per CDR3 protein. Altogether about 46,000 distinct CDR3 sequences are present, roughly 4.1% being singletons, with the ten largest covering 5.7%. This clonotype appeared a few times. As yet, its antigen is unknown. Germline-derived CDR1 and CDR2 are MGHRA and YSYEKL. Trimming removed 1 base from V and 7 bases from J, with 13 bases in between. This CDR3 region has 15 residues. The sequence was collected from a woman aged 55-69 years with multiple sclerosis. Sequencing input: PBMCs. The chain employs TRBV4-1 and TRBJ1-4; D not resolved. The CDR3 nucleotides are TGCGCCAGCAGCCAAGGAGTCGGAGGGAGTGAAAAACTGTTTTTT. Encoded protein: CASSQGVGGSEKLFF.